These T cell receptor beta chains were read from a single sample in a study of CD8 T cells in ankylosing spondylitis. TCRdb passed the 5' RACE reads through MiXCR, listing each CDR3 protein once. The sample has some 840,000 distinct CDR3 sequences, 12% seen once; the top ten hold 0.51%. Sequencing was performed on blood, either unsorted or a sorted T cell fraction (not recorded which). The source is a male donor with ankylosing spondylitis. CDR3s include the opening cysteine and the closing phenylalanine or tryptophan. The order of the fields is V gene, clone size, D gene, J gene, CDR3 protein, CDR3 DNA. The D gene is left open where the match is weak. Size is omitted from some rows. Given values are once, few, many or a class for expanded clones.

TRBV7-2,-,-,TRBJ2-7,CASSLMMRPEGEQYF,TGTGCCAGCAGCTTAATGATGCGGCCAGAGGGCGAGCAGTACTTC
TRBV6-2/TRBV6-3,-,-,TRBJ2-5,CASTKWGTETQYF,TGTGCCAGCACCAAGTGGGGTACTGAGACCCAGTACTTC
TRBV20-1,few,-,TRBJ2-2,CSARRWGLNTGELFF,TGCAGTGCCCGTCGGTGGGGCTTGAACACCGGGGAGCTGTTTTTT
TRBV12-3/TRBV12-4,few,-,TRBJ1-2,CASMSRGSNYGYTF,TGTGCCAGTATGTCCAGGGGTTCTAACTATGGCTACACCTTC
TRBV25-1,few,-,TRBJ2-5,CASSESQGRWETQYF,TGTGCCAGCAGTGAATCCCAGGGGAGATGGGAGACCCAGTACTTC
TRBV20-1,-,TRBD1,TRBJ2-4,CSARGRPGGTIQYF,TGCAGTGCTAGAGGAAGGCCAGGGGGTACCATTCAGTACTTC
TRBV28,-,-,TRBJ2-2,CASRSTDGTNTGELFF,TGTGCCAGCAGGTCCACCGACGGGACGAACACCGGGGAGCTGTTTTTT
TRBV5-1,few,TRBD2,TRBJ2-3,CASSGGSSGGSGTDTQYF,TGCGCCAGCAGCGGAGGGTCTAGCGGGGGATCTGGCACAGATACGCAGTATTTT
TRBV11-2,-,-,TRBJ2-1,CASSLSTQMQFF,TGTGCCAGCAGCTTATCAACTCAGATGCAGTTCTTC
TRBV6-1,-,-,TRBJ2-3,CASRSRSTDTQYF,TGTGCCAGCAGAAGTCGAAGCACAGATACGCAGTATTTT
TRBV20-1,-,-,TRBJ2-5,CSASRVGQETQYF,TGCAGTGCTAGTAGAGTAGGCCAAGAGACCCAGTACTTC
TRBV29-1,once,-,TRBJ1-1,CSVSGHLNTEAFF,TGCAGCGTGTCGGGACATTTGAACACTGAAGCTTTCTTT
TRBV11-2,many,-,TRBJ2-7,CASSLDRVNEQYF,TGTGCCAGCAGCTTAGATCGAGTAAACGAGCAGTACTTC
TRBV10-3,few,-,TRBJ2-5,CAISGGRHQETQYF,TGTGCCATCAGTGGCGGGCGACATCAAGAGACCCAGTACTTC
TRBV6-5,few,-,TRBJ2-1,CASSYRSVVYGNEQFF,TGTGCCAGCAGTTACCGCTCAGTGGTTTATGGGAATGAGCAGTTCTTC
TRBV11-2,few,TRBD1,TRBJ2-1,CASSLEGARQFF,TGTGCCAGCAGTCTAGAGGGGGCTCGACAGTTCTTC
TRBV5-4,-,-,TRBJ2-7,CASSPPQGPFAREQYF,TGTGCCAGCAGCCCTCCACAGGGACCCTTCGCTAGGGAGCAGTACTTC
TRBV28,-,-,TRBJ1-6,CASYRVASPLHF,TGTGCCAGCTACAGGGTAGCTTCACCCCTCCACTTT
TRBV7-9,-,TRBD2,TRBJ2-5,CASSPRWLAGTETQYF,TGTGCCAGCAGCCCCAGGTGGCTAGCGGGGACCGAGACCCAGTACTTC
TRBV7-2,-,TRBD2,TRBJ2-2,CASSPDSGRAPFF,TGTGCCAGCAGCCCCGATAGCGGGAGGGCCCCGTTTTTT
TRBV15,-,-,TRBJ1-5,CATSRGPGGTANQPQHF,TGTGCCACCAGCAGAGGTCCTGGGGGGACGGCTAATCAGCCCCAGCATTTT
TRBV5-5,many,-,TRBJ2-3,CASSSPAVTDTQYF,TGTGCCAGCAGCTCCCCGGCGGTCACAGATACGCAGTATTTT
TRBV12-5,-,-,TRBJ1-2,CASGLWQDGGYTF,TGTGCTAGTGGTTTGTGGCAAGACGGAGGCTACACCTTC
TRBV20-1,few,TRBD2,TRBJ2-1,CSARDGRLAGGYNEQFF,TGCAGTGCTAGAGATGGAAGACTAGCGGGAGGATACAATGAGCAGTTCTTC
TRBV20-1,few,-,TRBJ1-1,CSTTRADNTEAFF,TGCAGTACCACCAGGGCGGACAACACTGAAGCTTTCTTT
TRBV20-1,-,-,TRBJ2-2,CSALRPNTGELFF,TGCAGTGCTCTCCGACCTAACACCGGGGAGCTGTTTTTT
TRBV20-1,-,TRBD2,TRBJ2-2,CSAPSASGGTGELFF,TGCAGTGCCCCCTCCGCTAGCGGGGGCACCGGGGAGCTGTTTTTT
TRBV7-2,few,-,TRBJ2-3,CASSSNPGSTDTQYF,TGTGCCAGCAGCTCCAACCCAGGGAGCACAGATACGCAGTATTTT
TRBV29-1,few,TRBD1,TRBJ1-1,CSVDRQGGTEAFF,TGCAGCGTTGACCGGCAGGGGGGGACTGAAGCTTTCTTT
TRBV6-5,many,-,TRBJ1-3,CASSYSTFSGNTIYF,TGTGCCAGCAGTTACTCGACATTCTCTGGAAACACCATATATTTT
TRBV20-1,many,TRBD1,TRBJ1-5,CSALQGTQPQHF,TGCAGTGCGCTACAGGGGACTCAGCCCCAGCATTTT
TRBV2,-,-,TRBJ2-7,CATSRSRFGSYEQYF,TGTGCCACCTCGAGGTCCAGGTTTGGCTCCTACGAGCAGTACTTC
TRBV7-2,-,TRBD2,TRBJ2-1,CASSQTGGGAHEQFF,TGTGCCAGCAGCCAGACGGGCGGGGGGGCCCATGAGCAGTTCTTC
TRBV20-1,few,TRBD2,TRBJ2-7,CSAPRLAVTYEQYF,TGCAGTGCTCCCCGACTAGCGGTAACCTACGAGCAGTACTTC
TRBV20-1,-,-,TRBJ2-7,CSATTSYEQYF,TGCAGTGCTACGACATCCTACGAGCAGTACTTC
TRBV5-1,few,-,TRBJ2-3,CASSYPAGHTDTQYF,TGCGCCAGCAGCTACCCCGCAGGTCACACAGATACGCAGTATTTT
TRBV6-5,-,-,TRBJ2-7,CASSYRDGDYEQYF,TGTGCCAGCAGTTATAGGGACGGGGACTACGAGCAGTACTTC
TRBV29-1,-,-,TRBJ1-1,CSVEGRNFNTEAFF,TGCAGCGTTGAGGGGAGAAACTTTAACACTGAAGCTTTCTTT
TRBV20-1,-,TRBD1,TRBJ1-6,CSARESRGSSYNSPLHF,TGCAGTGCTAGAGAATCCAGGGGGAGCTCCTATAATTCACCCCTCCACTTT
TRBV20-1,-,TRBD1,TRBJ2-7,CSAKSDDRGSYEQYF,TGCAGTGCTAAATCGGATGACAGGGGTTCCTACGAGCAGTACTTC
TRBV28,-,-,TRBJ1-6,CASSPGPDNSPLHF,TGTGCCAGCAGTCCGGGACCCGATAATTCACCCCTCCACTTT
TRBV27,-,-,TRBJ2-7,CASNGLGGGTARQYF,TGTGCCAGCAACGGTTTGGGCGGGGGGACAGCGCGGCAGTACTTC
TRBV29-1,many,-,TRBJ1-1,CSSLSGSTEAFF,TGCAGCTCCCTCTCCGGGAGCACTGAAGCTTTCTTT
TRBV5-1,many,-,TRBJ2-2,CASSLGSANTGELFF,TGCGCCAGCAGCTTGGGGTCTGCGAACACCGGGGAGCTGTTTTTT
TRBV12-3/TRBV12-4,many,-,TRBJ1-5,CASSLRQDQPQHF,TGTGCCAGCAGTTTGAGACAGGATCAGCCCCAGCATTTT
TRBV29-1,many,-,TRBJ1-1,CSALGPSNTEAFF,TGCAGCGCCCTCGGCCCCTCGAACACTGAAGCTTTCTTT
TRBV6-1,few,-,TRBJ1-5,CASRPLRVYNQPQHF,TGTGCCAGCAGGCCCCTTCGAGTCTACAATCAGCCCCAGCATTTT
TRBV20-1,many,TRBD1,TRBJ1-5,CSAGEPGQGINQPQHF,TGCAGTGCTGGAGAACCGGGACAGGGGATTAATCAGCCCCAGCATTTT
TRBV28,-,-,TRBJ2-3,CATSSASDGTDTQYF,TGTGCCACCAGCAGCGCGAGCGACGGCACAGATACGCAGTATTTT
TRBV30,-,-,TRBJ2-5,CAWNAQAEGQETQYF,TGTGCCTGGAATGCTCAAGCGGAGGGGCAAGAGACCCAGTACTTC
TRBV7-2,few,TRBD2,TRBJ2-7,CASSIRLADTYEQYF,TGTGCCAGCAGCATAAGACTAGCGGACACCTACGAGCAGTACTTC
TRBV20-1,-,TRBD1,TRBJ1-4,CSANRGTNEKLFF,TGCAGTGCAAACAGGGGAACTAATGAAAAACTGTTTTTT
TRBV7-9,-,TRBD2,TRBJ2-1,CASSLGTSANYNEQFF,TGTGCCAGCAGCCTTGGGACTAGCGCGAACTACAATGAGCAGTTCTTC
TRBV6-2/TRBV6-3,-,TRBD2,TRBJ2-5,CASRKTSEETQYF,TGTGCCAGCAGGAAGACTAGCGAAGAGACCCAGTACTTC